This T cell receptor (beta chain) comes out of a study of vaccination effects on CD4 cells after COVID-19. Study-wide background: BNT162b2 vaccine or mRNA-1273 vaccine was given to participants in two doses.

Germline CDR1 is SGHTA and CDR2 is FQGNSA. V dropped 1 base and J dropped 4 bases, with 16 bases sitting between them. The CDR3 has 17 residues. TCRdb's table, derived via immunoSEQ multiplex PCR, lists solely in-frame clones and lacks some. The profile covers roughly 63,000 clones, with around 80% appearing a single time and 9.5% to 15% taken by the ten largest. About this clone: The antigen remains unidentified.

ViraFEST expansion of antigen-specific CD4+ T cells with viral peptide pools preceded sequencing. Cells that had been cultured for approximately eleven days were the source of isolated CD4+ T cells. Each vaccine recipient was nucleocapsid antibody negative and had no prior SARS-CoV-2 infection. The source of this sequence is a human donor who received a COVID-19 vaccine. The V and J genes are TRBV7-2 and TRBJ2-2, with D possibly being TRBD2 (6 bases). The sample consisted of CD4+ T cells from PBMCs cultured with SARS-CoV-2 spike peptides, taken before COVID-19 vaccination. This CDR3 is CASSLGGTQFITGELFF. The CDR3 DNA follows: TGTGCCAGCAGCTTAGGCGGGACCCAGTTCATCACCGGGGAGCTGTTTTTT. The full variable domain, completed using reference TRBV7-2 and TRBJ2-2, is GAGVSQSPSNKVTEKGKDVELRCDPISGHTALYWYRQSLGQGLEFLIYFQGNSAPDKSGLPSDRFSAERTGGSVSTLTIQRTQQEDSAVYLCASSLGGTQFITGELFFGEGSRLTVL.